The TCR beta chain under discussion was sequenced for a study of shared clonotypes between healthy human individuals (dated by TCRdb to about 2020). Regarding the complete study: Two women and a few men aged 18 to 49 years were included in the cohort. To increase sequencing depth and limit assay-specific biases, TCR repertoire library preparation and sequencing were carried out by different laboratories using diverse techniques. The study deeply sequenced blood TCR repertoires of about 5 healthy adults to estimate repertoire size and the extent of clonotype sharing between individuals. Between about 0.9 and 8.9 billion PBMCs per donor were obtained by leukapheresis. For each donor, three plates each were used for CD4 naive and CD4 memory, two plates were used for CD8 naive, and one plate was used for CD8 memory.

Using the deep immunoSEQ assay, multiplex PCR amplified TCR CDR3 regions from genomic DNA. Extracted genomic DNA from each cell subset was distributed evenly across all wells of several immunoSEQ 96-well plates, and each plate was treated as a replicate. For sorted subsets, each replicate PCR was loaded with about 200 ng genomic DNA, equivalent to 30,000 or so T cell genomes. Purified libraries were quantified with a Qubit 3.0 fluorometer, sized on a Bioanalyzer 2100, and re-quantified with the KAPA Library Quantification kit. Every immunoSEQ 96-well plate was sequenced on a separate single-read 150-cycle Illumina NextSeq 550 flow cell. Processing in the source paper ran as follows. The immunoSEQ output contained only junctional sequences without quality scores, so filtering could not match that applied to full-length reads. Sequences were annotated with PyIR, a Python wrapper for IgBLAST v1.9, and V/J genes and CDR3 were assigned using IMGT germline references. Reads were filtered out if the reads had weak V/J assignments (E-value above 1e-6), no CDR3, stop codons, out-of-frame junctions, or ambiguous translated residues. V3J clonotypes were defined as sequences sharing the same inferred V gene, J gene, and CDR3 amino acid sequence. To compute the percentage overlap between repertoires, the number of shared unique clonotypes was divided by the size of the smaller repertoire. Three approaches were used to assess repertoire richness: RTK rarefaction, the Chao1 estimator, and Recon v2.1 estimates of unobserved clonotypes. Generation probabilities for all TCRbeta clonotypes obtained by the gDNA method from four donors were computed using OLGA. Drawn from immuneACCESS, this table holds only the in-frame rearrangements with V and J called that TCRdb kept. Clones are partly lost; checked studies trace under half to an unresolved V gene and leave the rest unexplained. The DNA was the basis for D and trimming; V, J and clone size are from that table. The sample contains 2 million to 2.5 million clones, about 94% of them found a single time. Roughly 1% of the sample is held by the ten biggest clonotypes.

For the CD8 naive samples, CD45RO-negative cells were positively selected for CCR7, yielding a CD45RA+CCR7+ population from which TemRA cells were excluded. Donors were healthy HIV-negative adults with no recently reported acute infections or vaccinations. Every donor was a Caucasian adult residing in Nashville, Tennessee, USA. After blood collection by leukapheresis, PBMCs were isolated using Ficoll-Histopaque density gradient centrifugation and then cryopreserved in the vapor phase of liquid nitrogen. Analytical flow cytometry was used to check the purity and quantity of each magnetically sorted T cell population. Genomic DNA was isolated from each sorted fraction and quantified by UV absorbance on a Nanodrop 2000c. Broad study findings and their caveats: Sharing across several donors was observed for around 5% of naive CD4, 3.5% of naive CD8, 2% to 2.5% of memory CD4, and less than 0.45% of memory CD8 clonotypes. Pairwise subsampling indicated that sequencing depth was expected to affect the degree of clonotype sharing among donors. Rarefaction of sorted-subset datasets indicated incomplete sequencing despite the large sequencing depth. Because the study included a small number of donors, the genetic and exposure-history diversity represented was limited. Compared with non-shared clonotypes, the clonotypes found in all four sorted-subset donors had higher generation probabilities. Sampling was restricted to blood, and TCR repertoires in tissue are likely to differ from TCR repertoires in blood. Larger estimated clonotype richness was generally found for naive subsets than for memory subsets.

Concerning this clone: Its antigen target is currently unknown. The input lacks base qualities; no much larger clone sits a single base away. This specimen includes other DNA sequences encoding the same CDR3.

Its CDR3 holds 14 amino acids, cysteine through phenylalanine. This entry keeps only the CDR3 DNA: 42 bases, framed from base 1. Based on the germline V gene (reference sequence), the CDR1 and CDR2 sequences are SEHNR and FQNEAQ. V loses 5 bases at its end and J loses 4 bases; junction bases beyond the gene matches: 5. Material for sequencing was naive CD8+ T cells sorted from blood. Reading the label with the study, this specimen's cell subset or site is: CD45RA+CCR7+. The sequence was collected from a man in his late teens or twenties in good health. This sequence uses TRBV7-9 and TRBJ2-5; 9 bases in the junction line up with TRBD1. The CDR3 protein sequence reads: CASSPRQGGETQYF. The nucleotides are TGTGCCAGCAGCCCCCGACAGGGGGGAGAGACCCAGTACTTC.